This T cell receptor (beta chain) was sequenced during a study of T cell repertoires in cytomegalovirus infection. At the level of the study: Public TCR beta signatures marked donors with CMV infection and the matching HLA. Study-level results: CMV carriers having the relevant HLA were flagged by cumulative public TCR beta family frequency. What dominated the ex vivo response were HLA-C-restricted CMV-specific TCR beta clonotypes.

This clonotype was seen a few times. Its antigen is unknown. Each CDR3 protein gets one entry after TCRdb re-called the reads with MiXCR. Among 500,000 to 600,000 distinct CDR3 sequences listed, more than 15% were seen once. With 1 base removed from V and 4 bases from J, the gap between germline ends came to 14 bases. CDR1 and CDR2 (germline): SGHRS, YFSETQ. The CDR3 totals 15 residues. Material: CD8+ T cells from PBMCs. The chain recombines TRBV5-1 with TRBJ1-2; TRBD1 might be the D (6 bases). This TCR came from a human donor in good health (CMV status not recorded). Some clones in this sample may be carry-over from other donors' samples. The CDR3 bases are TGCGCCAGCAGCTTGTCCGCAGGGGATCCCTATGGCTACACCTTC. Its protein is CASSLSAGDPYGYTF. The full variable domain, with the rest looked up from reference TRBV5-1 and TRBJ1-2, is KAGVTQTPRYLIKTRGQQVTLSCSPISGHRSVSWYQQTPGQGLQFLFEYFSETQRNKGNFPGRFSGRQFSNSRSEMNVSTLELGDSALYLCASSLSAGDPYGYTFGSGTRLTVV.